The next 2 T cell receptor beta chains were all read from a single sample in a study of blood T cell repertoires in COVID-19. Using immunoSEQ multiplex PCR, the repertoire was profiled, and TCRdb retains in-frame clones only, with some absent. The table has about 190,000 clones, about 90% seen once. Input material: peripheral blood. These receptors were obtained from a man aged 50-60 years with acute or convalescent COVID-19.

The V and J genes are TRBV19 and TRBJ2-1, with 13 bases lining up with TRBD2. Germline V gene data show CDR1 as LNHDA and CDR2 as SQIVND (reference sequence). The CDR3 sequence is 17 residues long. V trimming: 8 bases; J trimming: 3 bases; junction bases outside the gene matches: 10. The CDR3 sequence is CASGRTSGRVVYNEQFF. CDR3 sequence (DNA): TGTGCCAGTGGTAGGACTAGCGGGAGAGTAGTCTACAATGAGCAGTTCTTC.

V usage is TRBV19 and J usage is TRBJ2-3; no clear D. CDR3 size: 11 residues. Per germline, CDR1 LNHDA and CDR2 SQIVND (reference sequence). The ends were cut back, 6 bases at V and 5 bases at J, with 6 bases in the middle. CDR3 sequence reads: CASSSGDTQYF. The CDR3 DNA follows: TGTGCCAGTAGCTCCGGAGATACGCAGTATTTT. The whole variable domain, remainder taken from reference TRBV19 and TRBJ2-3, is DGGITQSPKYLFRKEGQNVTLSCEQNLNHDAMYWYRQDPGQGLRLIYYSQIVNDFQKGDIAEGYSVSREKKESFPLTVTSAQKNPTAFYLCASSSGDTQYFGPGTRLTVL.